Shown below are 31 T cell receptor beta chains from a single sample sequenced in a study of T cell repertoires in cytomegalovirus infection. TCRdb itself ran the reads through MiXCR, one entry per CDR3 protein. The table includes around 300,000 distinct CDR3 sequences, more than 20% detected once. The sequenced material came from PBMCs. The receptor set was obtained from a human donor in good health (CMV status not recorded). Some clones in this sample may be carry-over from other donors' samples.

V usage is TRBV4-3 and J usage is TRBJ2-3; a weak D match, TRBD2 (6 bases). V was pared by 0 bases and J by 11 bases, with 15 bases between. Germline CDR1 reads LGHNA; CDR2 reads YSLEER. The CDR3 totals 14 residues. CDR3 bases: TGCGCCAGCAGCCAAGATCCCTCACTAGCTGGGCAGTATTTT. Amino acid sequence: CASSQDPSLAGQYF.

The V and J genes are TRBV7-2 and TRBJ2-7, with 9 bases that match TRBD2. Germline CDR1 reads SGHTA; CDR2 reads FQGNSA. V shed 1 base, J shed 2 bases, and the junction held 6 bases outside the gene matches. The CDR3 runs 16 residues. The CDR3 spells CASSLESLAGTYEQYF. The DNA of the CDR3 is TGTGCCAGCAGCTTAGAAAGTCTAGCGGGGACCTACGAGCAGTACTTC. Full variable domain (missing parts from reference TRBV7-2 and TRBJ2-7): GAGVSQSPSNKVTEKGKDVELRCDPISGHTALYWYRQSLGQGLEFLIYFQGNSAPDKSGLPSDRFSAERTGGSVSTLTIQRTQQEDSAVYLCASSLESLAGTYEQYFGPGTRLTVT.

This chain connects TRBV7-2 to TRBJ2-1; TRBD2 aligns across 9 bases. Germline V gene sequence: CDR1 SGHTA, CDR2 FQGNSA. The V and J ends lost 1 base and 8 bases, in that order; junction bases with no gene match: 9. This CDR3 region has 16 residues. The CDR3 DNA follows: TGTGCCAGCAGCTTAGGTGTGGCGGGAGGGTCCGATGAGCAGTTCTTC. This encodes CASSLGVAGGSDEQFF.

This clonotype was counted a few times. The rearrangement links TRBV30 to TRBJ2-1, with D perhaps matching TRBD2 (5 bases). V was pared by 6 bases and J by 6 bases, with 18 bases between. The CDR3 sequence is 14 residues long. Germline V gene sequence: CDR1 GTSNPN, CDR2 SVGIG (reference sequence). The CDR3 sequence is CACSSDPGSNEQFF. CDR3 nucleotide sequence: TGTGCCTGCTCCTCGGACCCGGGATCCAATGAGCAGTTCTTC.

This clonotype was counted only a few times. J is TRBJ1-5 and V is TRBV5-1, with 7 bases identical to TRBD1. Trimming removed 1 base from V and 11 bases from J; junction bases left unmatched: 9. The CDR3 spans 14 residues. Per germline, CDR1 SGHRS and CDR2 YFSETQ. The CDR3 here is CASSLSGGERAQHF. In DNA, the CDR3 is TGCGCCAGCAGCTTGTCAGGGGGGGAGAGAGCCCAGCATTTT.

A few counts support this clonotype. This chain connects TRBV7-2 to TRBJ2-2; 7 bases are a match to TRBD1. The germline V gene has CDR1 SGHTA and CDR2 FQGNSA. The CDR3 spans 15 residues. The V segment lost 5 bases and the J segment 4 bases; nucleotides outside the gene matches: 7. CDR3 DNA: TGTGCCAGCAGCCGGGACAGTATATTCACCGGGGAGCTGTTTTTT. Its protein product is CASSRDSIFTGELFF.

This clonotype was seen ten or more times. For the CDR3, the DNA is TGTGCCAGCAGCCCCGGGACTAGCGGGGGGGAAGTGCAGTTCTTC. This encodes CASSPGTSGGEVQFF. The V call is TRBV7-9, the J call TRBJ2-1, with TRBD2 matching 16 bases. The V gene end was trimmed by 5 bases and the J gene end by 12 bases; junction bases not matched to a gene: 7. Per the germline V gene, CDR1 is SEHNR and CDR2 is FQNEAQ (reference sequence). This CDR3 comprises 15 residues.

This rearrangement joins TRBV20-1 to TRBJ2-5; no clear D. This CDR3 region has 13 residues. The V end lost 6 bases, the J end lost 0 bases, and 11 bases lay between the germline ends. The germline gives CDR1 DFQATT, CDR2 SNEGSKA (reference sequence). CDR3 sequence (DNA): TGCAGTGCCACCGGGTTCGACCAAGAGACCCAGTACTTC. This gives the protein CSATGFDQETQYF.

The rearrangement links TRBV28 to TRBJ1-2; D perhaps matches TRBD1 (5 bases). CDR3 length equals 15 residues. Trimming took off 8 bases at V and 7 bases at J, with 23 bases between the two ends. In germline, CDR1 is MDHEN, CDR2 SYDVKM. CDR3 sequence: CASATFVGGIFGYTF. The CDR3 DNA reads as TGTGCCAGCGCCACCTTCGTGGGGGGAATTTTTGGCTACACCTTC.

The chain couples TRBV6-5 to TRBJ2-3; D possibly matches TRBD1 or TRBD2 (5 bases each). Germline assignment: CDR1 MNHEY and CDR2 SVGAGI. V lost 4 bases and J lost 0, with 8 bases in between. The CDR3 has 14 amino acids. The CDR3 sequence is CASSLRDSTDTQYF. For the CDR3, the DNA is TGTGCCAGCAGTTTACGGGACAGCACAGATACGCAGTATTTT.

The chain is built from TRBV6-5 and TRBJ1-5, with 7 bases lining up with TRBD1. CDR1 and CDR2 (germline): MNHEY, SVGAGI. Trimming cost V 5 bases and J 6 bases; bases outside gene matches: 7. The CDR3 has 14 residues. The CDR3 sequence: CASSDRAGGQPQHF. As DNA, the CDR3 is TGTGCCAGCAGTGACAGGGCGGGCGGTCAGCCCCAGCATTTT.

This clonotype appeared many times. The chain carries TRBV11-2 and TRBJ2-6; D ambiguous. The germline V gene has CDR1 SGHAT and CDR2 FQNNGV. The CDR3 extends over 15 amino acids. V lost 4 bases and J 0 bases, leaving 7 bases between the germline ends. CDR3 amino acids: CASSWESSGANVLTF. The CDR3 DNA reads as TGTGCCAGCAGCTGGGAAAGCTCTGGGGCCAACGTCCTGACTTTC. The full variable domain, completed using reference TRBV11-2 and TRBJ2-6, is EAGVAQSPRYKIIEKRQSVAFWCNPISGHATLYWYQQILGQGPKLLIQFQNNGVVDDSQLPKDRFSAERLKGVDSTLKIQPAKLEDSAVYLCASSWESSGANVLTFGAGSRLTVL.

This chain connects TRBV7-2 to TRBJ1-1; D remains ambiguous. The CDR3 length is 14 residues. CDR1 is SGHTA and CDR2 is FQGNSA in the germline V gene. Trimming took 4 bases from V and 1 from J, leaving 10 bases between them. CDR3 sequence: CASSSRLGNTEAFF. CDR3 DNA sequence: TGTGCCAGCAGCTCCAGACTAGGGAACACTGAAGCTTTCTTT.

This chain connects TRBV3-1 to TRBJ2-1; 7 bases fit TRBD2. This CDR3 spans 16 amino acids. Germline CDR1 reads LGHDT; CDR2 reads YNNKEL (reference sequence). V gave up 3 bases and J gave up 2 bases; unmatched junction bases: 7. The CDR3 DNA reads as TGTGCCAGCAGCCAGGGACTACCGCCAACCTACAATGAGCAGTTCTTC. It is translated as CASSQGLPPTYNEQFF.

The chain joins TRBV7-2 to TRBJ2-3, with unresolved D. V lost 4 bases and J lost 0, with 17 bases in between. The CDR3 is made up of 17 amino acids. CDR1 and CDR2 from the germline V gene are SGHTA and FQGNSA. The DNA of the CDR3 is TGTGCCAGCAGCTCAAACCCCGGACGGTTTAGCACAGATACGCAGTATTTT. This gives the protein CASSSNPGRFSTDTQYF.

In this sample, this clonotype turned up many times. The chain recombines TRBV7-2 with TRBJ2-7, with D perhaps TRBD2 (6 bases). The CDR3 contains 13 residues. V gave up 5 bases and J gave up 3 bases, with 11 bases separating them. CDR1 is SGHTA and CDR2 is FQGNSA in the germline V gene. DNA of the CDR3: TGTGCCAGCAGCGTCCGGGAGCTCTACGAGCAGTACTTC. This encodes CASSVRELYEQYF.

V is TRBV4-2 and J is TRBJ1-1, with TRBD1 as a possible D gene (6 bases). V lost 1 base to trimming and J lost 0 bases, with 9 bases between them. The CDR3 totals 15 residues. The germline CDR1 and CDR2 sequences are LGHNA and YNFKEQ. CDR3 loop: CASSQVDSMNTEAFF. The CDR3 nucleotides read TGTGCCAGCAGCCAAGTGGACAGCATGAACACTGAAGCTTTCTTT.

V gene TRBV19 combines with J gene TRBJ2-6; TRBD1 aligns across 8 bases. V gave up 5 bases and J gave up 4 bases; unmatched junction bases: 13. The V gene's germline CDR1 is LNHDA and CDR2 SQIVND (reference sequence). The CDR3 consists of 18 residues. This chain's CDR3 is CASSPLGQGMLGANVLTF. CDR3 sequence (DNA): TGTGCCAGTAGTCCCTTAGGACAGGGCATGTTAGGGGCCAACGTCCTGACTTTC.

In this sample, this clonotype turned up a few times. The genes are TRBV15 and TRBJ1-1, with D tentatively TRBD1 (6 bases). The CDR3 runs to 15 residues. Trimming took off 3 bases at V and 4 bases at J, with 15 bases between the two ends. The V gene's germline CDR1 is LNHNV and CDR2 YYDKDF (reference sequence). The CDR3 here is CATSSESGVGTEAFF. Here the CDR3 DNA reads TGTGCCACCAGCAGTGAATCAGGGGTGGGCACTGAAGCTTTCTTT.

This clonotype appeared a few times. The rearrangement uses TRBV7-2 and TRBJ2-5, with D uncertain. Germline assignment: CDR1 SGHTA and CDR2 FQGNSA. This CDR3 is built from 13 residues. Between the trimmed V and J ends, which lost 1 base and 2 bases, there was a span of 5 bases. The CDR3 DNA is TGTGCCAGCAGCTTAGAGTGGCAAGAGACCCAGTACTTC. Residues: CASSLEWQETQYF.

This clonotype was seen more than once but under ten times. The genes are TRBV30 and TRBJ2-7, with 13 bases identical to TRBD2. CDR3 length equals 14 residues. Per the germline V gene, CDR1 is GTSNPN and CDR2 is SVGIG (reference sequence). V trimming: 3 bases; J trimming: 7 bases; junction bases outside the gene matches: 6. CDR3 DNA sequence: TGTGCCTGGAGCGGACTAGCGGGAGTGGGTGAGCAGTACTTC. Translating it yields CAWSGLAGVGEQYF.

The V call is TRBV6-8, the J call TRBJ2-1, with D hard to call. The CDR3 has 13 residues. Germline V CDR1 and CDR2: MNHGY, SAAAGT. V lost 7 bases and J 7 bases, leaving 14 bases between the germline ends. CDR3 sequence: CASTTSGRNEQFF. The CDR3, as DNA: TGTGCCAGCACCACCTCGGGCAGGAATGAGCAGTTCTTC.

J is TRBJ1-2 and V is TRBV12-3 or TRBV12-4, with D unclear. The germline V and J ends were trimmed by 6 bases and 0 bases, with 11 bases remaining between them. The CDR3 consists of 14 residues. The CDR3 coding sequence is TGTGCCAGCAGGTCTATCCGGTCTAACTATGGCTACACCTTC. This sequence encodes CASRSIRSNYGYTF.

Comment on this clonotype: Just one base apart from a much larger clone, this may be a read error. V gene TRBV4-2 combines with J gene TRBJ2-3; 7 positions agree with TRBD2. This CDR3 spans 17 amino acids. Looked up from germline, CDR1 is LGHNA and CDR2 is YNFKEQ. The CDR3 reads CTSRPRLSGETRDTQYF. The CDR3 DNA reads TGTACCAGCAGGCCAAGACTAAGCGGGGAGACGAGGGATACGCAGTATTTT.

This clonotype was observed many times. The chain is built from TRBV7-2 and TRBJ2-5, with D unresolved. Looked up from germline, CDR1 is SGHTA and CDR2 is FQGNSA. CDR3 length: 14 amino acids. Trimming pared 5 bases from V and 0 bases from J, leaving 10 bases between. The CDR3 reads CASSVSRYQETQYF. In nucleotides, the CDR3 is TGTGCCAGCAGCGTCAGCCGGTACCAAGAGACCCAGTACTTC.

This clonotype turned up a few times. The V and J genes are TRBV2 and TRBJ2-2; the D is unclear. CDR3 length: 16 residues. Trimming removed 6 bases at V and 1 base at J, with 15 bases between. Germline CDR1 is SNHLY and CDR2 is FYNNEI. The CDR3 protein is CASSPAEAVNTGELFF. In DNA form, the CDR3 reads TGTGCCAGCAGCCCCGCCGAAGCAGTGAACACCGGGGAGCTGTTTTTT.

The CDR3 protein is CASSLRNSNQPQHF. The CDR3 DNA reads TGTGCCAGCAGCTTGCGGAATAGCAATCAGCCCCAGCATTTT. J is TRBJ1-5 and V is TRBV5-4, with D hard to call. The CDR3 spans 14 residues. The V and J ends lost 1 base and 0 bases respectively, with 5 bases between them. The germline V gene has CDR1 SGHNT and CDR2 YYREEE (reference sequence).

The chain combines TRBV2 with TRBJ2-7; TRBD2 aligns across 10 bases. V lost 4 bases, J lost 6 bases, and 3 bases stayed unmatched. The CDR3 contains 13 residues. The germline gives CDR1 SNHLY, CDR2 FYNNEI. CDR3 DNA sequence: TGTGCCAGCAGTGCTACTAGCGGGATCGAGCAGTACTTC. Encoded protein: CASSATSGIEQYF.

There are a few counts of this clonotype. V is TRBV7-2 and J is TRBJ2-6, with 12 bases aligning to TRBD1. Germline V gives CDR1 SGHTA, CDR2 FQGNSA. This CDR3 spans 20 amino acids. V gave up 1 base and J gave up 3 bases; unmatched junction bases: 10. The CDR3 bases are TGTGCCAGCAGCTTAGACATCTGGGGACAGGGGGCAGGTGGGGCCAACGTCCTGACTTTC. Its protein is CASSLDIWGQGAGGANVLTF.

This clonotype turned up a few times. The rearrangement joins TRBV6-5 to TRBJ2-3, with 9 bases identical to TRBD2. CDR3 size: 16 residues. The ends lost 1 base at V and 4 bases at J; junction bases unmatched: 6. Germline loops: CDR1 MNHEY, CDR2 SVGAGI. CDR3 amino acids: CASSYLRTSDPDTQYF. CDR3 sequence (DNA): TGTGCCAGCAGTTACTTGAGGACTAGCGATCCAGATACGCAGTATTTT.

This clonotype appeared many times. The chain uses TRBV11-2 and TRBJ2-3; 7 bases fit TRBD1. CDR1 and CDR2 (germline): SGHAT, FQNNGV. With V trimmed by 1 base and J by 14 bases, 6 bases remained unmatched. CDR3 size: 12 residues. The CDR3 here is CASSLAQGERYF. The CDR3 DNA reads as TGTGCCAGCAGCTTAGCCCAGGGGGAGAGGTATTTT.